These T cell receptor beta chains were read from a single sample in a study of OX40 agonist ivuxolimab in advanced cancers. TCRdb keeps only in-frame clones here, not all; method: immunoSEQ multiplex PCR. This table holds about 64,000 clones, 85% to 90% found once. This sample comprised CD4+ or CD8+ T cells sorted from blood, obtained in a trial of the OX40 agonist ivuxolimab. The receptors stem from an adult with an advanced solid tumor such as melanoma, head and neck, liver or kidney cancer. The CDR3 runs from the conserved cysteine through the conserved F or W. Each record gives: clone size, D gene, V gene, J gene, CDR3 protein, CDR3 DNA. D genes are given only for firm matches. The listing skips clone size in some rows; elsewhere it reads once, few, many or a size class.

size: .; D: .; V: TRBV30; J: TRBJ2-2; CDR3: CAWSAGLPELFF; DNA: TGTGCCTGGAGTGCCGGACTGCCGGAGCTGTTTTTT
size: .; D: TRBD2; V: TRBV27; J: TRBJ2-1; CDR3: CASTVTSGGYNEQFF; DNA: TGTGCCAGCACCGTGACTAGCGGGGGCTACAATGAGCAGTTCTTC
size: .; D: .; V: TRBV27; J: TRBJ1-4; CDR3: CASSLAQTATNEKLFF; DNA: TGTGCCAGCAGTTTAGCCCAGACTGCAACTAATGAAAAACTGTTTTTT
size: .; D: .; V: TRBV7-8; J: TRBJ2-3; CDR3: CASIPEGSDTQYF; DNA: TGTGCCAGCATCCCGGAGGGTTCAGATACGCAGTATTTT
size: .; D: .; V: TRBV9; J: TRBJ2-7; CDR3: CASSPSAGRNEQYF; DNA: TGTGCCAGCAGCCCATCAGCGGGCAGAAACGAGCAGTACTTC
size: .; D: .; V: TRBV5-4; J: TRBJ1-2; CDR3: CASSIGHGDGYTF; DNA: TGTGCCAGCAGCATCGGGCATGGGGATGGCTACACCTTC
size: .; D: .; V: TRBV14; J: TRBJ2-1; CDR3: CASSPPYNTRYNEQFF; DNA: TGTGCCAGCAGCCCCCCCTACAATACACGTTACAATGAGCAGTTCTTC
size: .; D: .; V: TRBV7-9; J: TRBJ2-7; CDR3: CASNPGNLDSYEQYF; DNA: TGTGCCAGCAACCCCGGTAATTTGGACTCCTACGAGCAGTACTTC
size: once; D: .; V: TRBV5-4; J: TRBJ2-1; CDR3: CASSLRVAYNEQFF; DNA: TGTGCCAGCAGCTTGCGAGTAGCCTACAATGAGCAGTTCTTC
size: .; D: .; V: TRBV19; J: TRBJ2-3; CDR3: CASSIDQPTDTQYF; DNA: TGTGCCAGTAGTATAGATCAACCCACAGATACGCAGTATTTT
size: .; D: TRBD2; V: TRBV19; J: TRBJ2-1; CDR3: CASSSRTSAYNEQFF; DNA: TGTGCCAGTAGTTCAAGGACTAGCGCGTACAATGAGCAGTTCTTC
size: .; D: .; V: TRBV9; J: TRBJ2-1; CDR3: CASSVDFSYNEQFF; DNA: TGTGCCAGCAGCGTTGATTTCTCCTACAATGAGCAGTTCTTC
size: .; D: .; V: TRBV7-9; J: TRBJ2-7; CDR3: CASSLADGHEQYF; DNA: TGTGCCAGCAGCTTAGCGGATGGCCACGAGCAGTACTTC
size: .; D: .; V: TRBV4-1; J: TRBJ1-6; CDR3: CASSQEAPQDNSPLHF; DNA: TGCGCCAGCAGCCAAGAAGCCCCGCAGGATAATTCACCCCTCCACTTT
size: .; D: .; V: TRBV9; J: TRBJ1-2; CDR3: CASTSDGGNYGYTF; DNA: TGTGCCAGCACCTCAGACGGGGGTAACTATGGCTACACCTTC
size: .; D: .; V: TRBV7-9; J: TRBJ1-1; CDR3: CASSIFYTEAFF; DNA: TGTGCCAGCAGTATCTTTTACACTGAAGCTTTCTTT
size: .; D: TRBD2; V: TRBV5-1; J: TRBJ2-7; CDR3: CASSLGPYGTILPLLEQYF; DNA: TGCGCCAGCAGCTTGGGCCCTTATGGGACTATCCTACCTCTCCTAGAGCAGTACTTC
size: .; D: TRBD1; V: TRBV4-1; J: TRBJ2-7; CDR3: CASSPRQGWSEQYF; DNA: TGCGCCAGCAGCCCCCGACAGGGGTGGTCCGAGCAGTACTTC
size: .; D: TRBD2; V: TRBV7-9; J: TRBJ2-7; CDR3: CASSLTAGVYEQYF; DNA: TGTGCCAGCAGCTTAACAGCGGGAGTCTACGAGCAGTACTTC
size: .; D: .; V: TRBV7-9; J: TRBJ1-5; CDR3: CASSSTTGAGPQHF; DNA: TGTGCCAGCAGCAGCACAACCGGGGCTGGGCCCCAGCATTTT
size: .; D: .; V: TRBV5-1; J: TRBJ2-7; CDR3: CASSPDSVSYEQYF; DNA: TGCGCCAGCAGCCCCGACAGCGTCTCCTACGAGCAGTACTTC
size: .; D: .; V: TRBV5-1; J: TRBJ2-7; CDR3: CASSLLPAASYEQYF; DNA: TGCGCCAGCAGCTTGCTACCTGCTGCATCCTACGAGCAGTACTTC
size: .; D: .; V: TRBV7-6; J: TRBJ1-5; CDR3: CASSLVGAGLEPQHF; DNA: TGTGCCAGCAGCTTAGTGGGGGCGGGATTAGAGCCCCAGCATTTT
size: .; D: TRBD2; V: TRBV29-1; J: TRBJ2-7; CDR3: CSVEEGASGSNEQYF; DNA: TGCAGCGTTGAAGAGGGGGCTAGCGGGAGCAACGAGCAGTACTTC
size: .; D: .; V: TRBV11-2; J: TRBJ2-1; CDR3: CASSLYLAADNEQFF; DNA: TGTGCCAGCAGCTTATACCTAGCAGCAGACAATGAGCAGTTCTTC
size: once; D: .; V: TRBV27; J: TRBJ1-2; CDR3: CASSLSAAGDGYTF; DNA: TGTGCCAGCAGTTTATCAGCGGCGGGCGATGGCTACACCTTC
size: once; D: .; V: TRBV7-9; J: TRBJ2-5; CDR3: CASSGPRGAQETQYF; DNA: TGTGCCAGCAGCGGGCCTAGGGGGGCCCAAGAGACCCAGTACTTC
size: .; D: .; V: TRBV2; J: TRBJ2-3; CDR3: CASTPQVGRSSTDTQYF; DNA: TGTGCCAGCACCCCACAGGTGGGCCGATCTAGCACAGATACGCAGTATTTT
size: .; D: .; V: TRBV27; J: TRBJ2-1; CDR3: CASSPRVFSYNEQFF; DNA: TGTGCCAGCAGTCCAAGGGTTTTCTCCTACAATGAGCAGTTCTTC
size: .; D: .; V: TRBV5-1; J: TRBJ2-7; CDR3: CASSLAGGDKAEQYF; DNA: TGCGCCAGCAGCTTGGCCGGAGGGGATAAAGCGGAGCAGTACTTC
size: .; D: .; V: TRBV28; J: TRBJ2-7; CDR3: CASSLGSRDFYEQYF; DNA: TGTGCCAGCAGTTTAGGGTCCCGGGACTTCTACGAGCAGTACTTC
size: .; D: .; V: TRBV7-3; J: TRBJ2-1; CDR3: CASSLTQGSYNEQFF; DNA: TGTGCCAGCAGCTTAACCCAGGGGTCCTACAATGAGCAGTTCTTC
size: .; D: .; V: TRBV11-2; J: TRBJ2-1; CDR3: CASTPLGQDNEQFF; DNA: TGTGCCAGCACCCCTCTTGGCCAAGACAATGAGCAGTTCTTC
size: .; D: .; V: TRBV4-1; J: TRBJ1-4; CDR3: CASMGRAGEKLFF; DNA: TGCGCCAGCATGGGTAGGGCGGGGGAAAAACTGTTTTTT
size: .; D: TRBD1; V: TRBV14; J: TRBJ2-7; CDR3: CASSLTGKGYEQYF; DNA: TGTGCCAGCAGCCTGACAGGGAAAGGCTACGAGCAGTACTTC
size: .; D: .; V: TRBV5-6; J: TRBJ2-1; CDR3: CASSQGSRGNEQFF; DNA: TGTGCCAGCTCGCAGGGCTCCCGGGGGAATGAGCAGTTCTTC
size: .; D: TRBD1; V: TRBV7-9; J: TRBJ2-5; CDR3: CASSFLTGGQETQYF; DNA: TGTGCCAGCAGCTTCTTGACAGGGGGCCAAGAGACCCAGTACTTC
size: .; D: .; V: TRBV7-9; J: TRBJ1-4; CDR3: CASSSGGDPATNEKLFF; DNA: TGTGCCAGCAGCTCAGGAGGCGACCCTGCAACTAATGAAAAACTGTTTTTT
size: .; D: .; V: TRBV5-1; J: TRBJ2-3; CDR3: CASSLERGKDTQYF; DNA: TGCGCCAGCAGCTTGGAAAGGGGCAAAGATACGCAGTATTTT
size: .; D: .; V: TRBV5-1; J: TRBJ1-1; CDR3: CASSLAPTEAFF; DNA: TGCGCCAGCAGCTTGGCCCCCACTGAAGCTTTCTTT
size: few; D: .; V: TRBV7-9; J: TRBJ1-4; CDR3: CASSPLNEKLFF; DNA: TGTGCCAGCAGCCCCCTAAATGAAAAACTGTTTTTT
size: .; D: .; V: TRBV5-5; J: TRBJ2-7; CDR3: CASRPTSSYEQYF; DNA: TGTGCCAGCAGGCCCACAAGCTCCTACGAGCAGTACTTC
size: few; D: .; V: TRBV25-1; J: TRBJ2-5; CDR3: CASSEYGEGGRTQYF; DNA: TGTGCCAGCAGTGAATATGGGGAGGGGGGAAGGACCCAGTACTTC
size: .; D: .; V: TRBV29-1; J: TRBJ2-2; CDR3: CSVGNSREVLLGELFF; DNA: TGCAGCGTCGGAAACAGTAGAGAAGTTCTGTTAGGGGAGCTGTTTTTT
size: .; D: .; V: TRBV11-2; J: TRBJ2-3; CDR3: CASSSLLGPSTDTQYF; DNA: TGTGCCAGCAGCTCACTCTTGGGCCCTAGCACAGATACGCAGTATTTT
size: .; D: TRBD1; V: TRBV7-3; J: TRBJ1-1; CDR3: CASSFWGTVNTEAFF; DNA: TGTGCCAGCAGCTTCTGGGGGACAGTCAACACTGAAGCTTTCTTT
size: .; D: .; V: TRBV6-6; J: TRBJ1-4; CDR3: CASSRTEATNEKLFF; DNA: TGTGCCAGCAGCCGGACAGAAGCAACTAATGAAAAACTGTTTTTT
size: .; D: .; V: TRBV5-5; J: TRBJ2-2; CDR3: CASSLIGELFF; DNA: TGTGCCAGCAGCCTCATCGGGGAGCTGTTTTTT
size: .; D: .; V: TRBV7-9; J: TRBJ2-1; CDR3: CASSSRNYNEQFF; DNA: TGTGCCAGCAGCTCTAGGAACTACAATGAGCAGTTCTTC
size: .; D: .; V: TRBV10-1; J: TRBJ2-1; CDR3: CASSETGTTYNEQFF; DNA: TGCGCCAGCAGTGAGACCGGGACAACCTACAATGAGCAGTTCTTC
size: .; D: .; V: TRBV11-2; J: TRBJ1-1; CDR3: CASSYGQNTEAFF; DNA: TGTGCCAGCAGCTATGGACAGAACACTGAAGCTTTCTTT
size: .; D: TRBD2; V: TRBV11-2; J: TRBJ2-1; CDR3: CASSLVRLAGGGEQFF; DNA: TGTGCCAGCAGCTTAGTACGACTAGCGGGAGGAGGTGAGCAGTTCTTC